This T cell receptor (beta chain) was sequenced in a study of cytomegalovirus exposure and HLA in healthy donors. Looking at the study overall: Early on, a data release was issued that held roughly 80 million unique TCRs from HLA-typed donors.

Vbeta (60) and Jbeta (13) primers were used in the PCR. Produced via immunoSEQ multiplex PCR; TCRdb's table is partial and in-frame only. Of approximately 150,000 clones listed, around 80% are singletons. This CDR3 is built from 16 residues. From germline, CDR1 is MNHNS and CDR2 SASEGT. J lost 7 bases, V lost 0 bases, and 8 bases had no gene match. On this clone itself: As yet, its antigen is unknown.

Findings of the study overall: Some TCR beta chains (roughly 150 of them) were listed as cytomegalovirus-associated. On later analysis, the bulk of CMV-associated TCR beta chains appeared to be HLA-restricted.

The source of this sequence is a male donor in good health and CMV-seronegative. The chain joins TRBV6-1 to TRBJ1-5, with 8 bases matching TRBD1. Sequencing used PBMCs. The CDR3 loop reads CASSEAPTGVNQPQHF. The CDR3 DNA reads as TGTGCCAGCAGTGAAGCGCCGACAGGGGTCAACCAGCCCCAGCATTTT.